The rows below give T cell receptor beta chains drawn from one sample of a study of blood T cell repertoires in COVID-19. The assay was immunoSEQ multiplex PCR, and TCRdb's table has in-frame clones only and misses some. The table has approximately 300,000 clones, around 87% seen once. Input material: PBMCs or T cells enriched from blood (not recorded which). The receptors originated from a woman between 18 and 30 years old with acute COVID-19. CDR3s include the opening cysteine and the closing phenylalanine or tryptophan. The D gene is left open where the match is weak. Expanded clones are given a class, and other clones once, few, many or no size at all.

j_call d_call v_call clone_size cdr3_aa cdr3_nt
TRBJ2-1 TRBD2 TRBV27 NA CASRAQGTSGRNEQFF TGTGCCAGCAGGGCTCAAGGGACTAGCGGGAGAAATGAGCAGTTCTTC
TRBJ2-5 NA TRBV11-3 NA CASKVRGRGQETQYF TGTGCCAGCAAGGTCAGGGGCAGGGGCCAAGAGACCCAGTACTTC
TRBJ2-7 NA TRBV4-2 NA CASSQTSETYEQYF TGTGCCAGCAGCCAGACGAGCGAAACTTACGAGCAGTACTTC
TRBJ1-3 TRBD1 TRBV4-2 NA CASSTRTGQVGNTIYF TGTGCCAGCAGCACCCGGACAGGGCAGGTTGGAAACACCATATATTTT
TRBJ1-1 NA TRBV5-4 NA CASSLEGRTEAFF TGTGCCAGCAGCTTGGAGGGGCGTACTGAAGCTTTCTTT
TRBJ1-1 TRBD1 TRBV19 NA CASSISRGPDTEAFF TGTGCCAGTAGTATAAGTAGGGGGCCTGACACTGAAGCTTTCTTT
TRBJ2-1 TRBD2 TRBV7-3 few CASSQGTSFVEQFF TGTGCCAGCAGCCAAGGGACTAGCTTTGTTGAGCAGTTCTTC
TRBJ1-2 NA TRBV6-5 once CASSPGGGGYGYTF TGTGCCAGCAGCCCCGGGGGAGGAGGTTATGGCTACACCTTC
TRBJ2-1 TRBD2 TRBV10-1 NA CASSPYLAGDQFF TGCGCCAGCAGCCCTTATCTAGCGGGAGATCAGTTCTTC
TRBJ2-1 TRBD2 TRBV18 NA CASHGTSGLTSYNEQFF TGTGCCAGCCACGGGACTAGCGGACTGACCTCCTACAATGAGCAGTTCTTC
TRBJ1-2 NA TRBV28 NA CASSSLRVQGGYTF TGTGCCAGCAGTTCCCTTCGGGTACAGGGTGGCTACACCTTC
TRBJ1-4 NA TRBV3-1/TRBV3-2 NA CASSLYRGTEEKLFF TGTGCCAGCAGCCTCTACCGGGGAACGGAGGAAAAACTGTTTTTT
TRBJ1-1 NA TRBV30 NA CAWSVLGRNTEAFF TGTGCCTGGAGTGTACTAGGGAGGAACACTGAAGCTTTCTTT
TRBJ2-2 TRBD1 TRBV4-2 NA CASSRTGGNTGELFF TGTGCCAGCAGCCGGACAGGGGGCAACACCGGGGAGCTGTTTTTT
TRBJ2-4 NA TRBV15 NA CATSRDERSKNIQYF TGTGCCACCAGCAGAGATGAGCGGAGCAAAAACATTCAGTACTTC
TRBJ2-5 TRBD1 TRBV27 NA CASRQGAGWTQYF TGTGCCAGCAGACAGGGGGCTGGTTGGACCCAGTACTTC
TRBJ1-1 TRBD1 TRBV5-1 NA CASSTGGPEAFF TGCGCCAGTTCTACAGGGGGACCTGAAGCTTTCTTT
TRBJ1-1 TRBD1 TRBV6-5 NA CASSYAGQPNTEAFF TGTGCCAGCAGTTACGCGGGACAGCCGAACACTGAAGCTTTCTTT
TRBJ1-3 NA TRBV6-4 NA CASSDSYSGNTIYF TGTGCCAGCAGTGACAGCTACTCTGGAAACACCATATATTTT
TRBJ2-1 TRBD2 TRBV6-4 NA CASSTGLAGRDEQFF TGTGCCAGCAGCACGGGACTAGCGGGAAGGGATGAGCAGTTCTTC
TRBJ2-6 TRBD1 TRBV27 once CASSSYFRDREYSGANVLTF TGTGCCAGCAGTTCCTACTTCCGGGACAGGGAATACTCTGGGGCCAACGTCCTGACTTTC
TRBJ2-3 TRBD2 TRBV5-1 NA CASSYGTSGTDTQYF TGCGCCAGCAGCTACGGGACTAGCGGCACAGATACGCAGTATTTT
TRBJ1-1 NA TRBV7-2 once CASSLLQGTEAFF TGTGCCAGCAGCTTACTCCAGGGTACTGAAGCTTTCTTT
TRBJ2-6 TRBD1 TRBV2 once CASSPGTELLGANVLTF TGTGCCAGCAGTCCTGGGACAGAGCTGTTAGGGGCCAACGTCCTGACTTTC
TRBJ2-7 NA TRBV27 NA CASSLSTSYSYEQYF TGTGCCAGCAGTTTATCTACGTCCTACTCCTACGAGCAGTACTTC
TRBJ1-5 NA TRBV24-1 NA CATSGESNQPQHF TGTGCCACCAGTGGCGAAAGCAATCAGCCCCAGCATTTT
TRBJ2-7 TRBD1 TRBV19 NA CASSIGTGVSEQYF TGTGCCAGTAGTATTGGGACAGGGGTCTCCGAGCAGTACTTC
TRBJ1-2 TRBD1 TRBV28 NA CASSLSVGQGPLRYGYTF TGTGCCAGCAGTTTATCAGTCGGACAGGGGCCCCTTCGCTATGGCTACACCTTC
TRBJ2-1 NA TRBV7-3 NA CASSLGPTGGFHEQFF TGTGCCAGCAGCTTAGGCCCTACTGGAGGGTTCCATGAGCAGTTCTTC
TRBJ2-1 NA TRBV28 NA CASSLYGSNLNEQFF TGTGCCAGCAGTTTATACGGGAGCAACCTCAATGAGCAGTTCTTC
TRBJ2-7 NA TRBV6-2/TRBV6-3 NA CASSPGLTSYEQYF TGTGCCAGCAGTCCCGGGTTAACGTCCTACGAGCAGTACTTC
TRBJ2-3 TRBD2 TRBV5-1 NA CASSFGLAGGRDTQYF TGCGCCAGCAGCTTTGGACTAGCGGGAGGTCGGGATACGCAGTATTTT
TRBJ2-5 NA TRBV2 NA CASSREYQETQYF TGTGCCAGCAGTAGAGAGTACCAAGAGACCCAGTACTTC
TRBJ1-5 TRBD1 TRBV2 NA CASSGDRDNQPQHF TGTGCCAGCAGTGGGGACAGGGATAATCAGCCCCAGCATTTT
TRBJ2-7 NA TRBV29-1 NA CSVDRPGHGTYEQYF TGCAGCGTTGACCGACCGGGACACGGCACCTACGAGCAGTACTTC
TRBJ2-1 NA TRBV3-1/TRBV3-2 once CASSQVRNEQFF TGTGCCAGCAGCCAAGTTCGGAATGAGCAGTTCTTC
TRBJ2-1 TRBD2 TRBV11-3 NA CASSSGLAGGPSYNEQFF TGTGCCAGCAGCTCGGGACTAGCGGGAGGGCCTTCCTACAATGAGCAGTTCTTC
TRBJ1-2 NA TRBV28 NA CASSPRGEGYTF TGTGCCAGCAGTCCACGTGGGGAGGGCTACACCTTC
TRBJ1-6 NA TRBV28 NA CASSLYRGGANSPLHF TGTGCCAGCAGTTTATATCGGGGAGGGGCGAATTCACCCCTCCACTTT
TRBJ2-1 TRBD2 TRBV11-2 NA CASSFRTSGAWEQFF TGTGCCAGCAGCTTCCGCACTAGCGGGGCATGGGAGCAGTTCTTC
TRBJ1-2 TRBD1 TRBV13 NA CASSPRTGVTPQANYGYTF TGTGCCAGCAGCCCCCGGACAGGCGTAACTCCCCAAGCTAACTATGGCTACACCTTC
TRBJ1-6 TRBD1 TRBV7-9 once CASSLEPGQGFNSPLHF TGTGCCAGCAGCTTAGAGCCGGGACAGGGATTCAATTCACCCCTCCACTTT
TRBJ2-7 NA TRBV3-1/TRBV3-2 NA CASSQDLDGQRYGQYF TGTGCCAGCAGCCAAGATCTTGATGGACAGCGATACGGGCAGTACTTC
TRBJ2-3 NA TRBV2 NA CASSESAAPTDTQYF TGTGCCAGCAGTGAAAGTGCGGCCCCCACAGATACGCAGTATTTT
TRBJ2-2 NA TRBV19 NA CASSMRRDTGELFF TGTGCCAGTAGTATGAGGCGGGACACCGGGGAGCTGTTTTTT
TRBJ2-5 NA TRBV19 NA CASSAPRDFQRETQYF TGTGCCAGTAGTGCGCCCCGGGACTTTCAACGAGAGACCCAGTACTTC
TRBJ2-3 NA TRBV2 NA CASLWETDTQYF TGTGCCAGCCTGTGGGAGACAGATACGCAGTATTTT
TRBJ1-3 NA TRBV4-1 NA CASSQDRQGISGNTIYF TGCGCCAGCAGCCAAGATCGGCAGGGGATCTCTGGAAACACCATATATTTT
TRBJ1-2 NA TRBV6-5 NA CASSYSQGANYGYTF TGTGCCAGCAGTTACTCCCAGGGCGCTAACTATGGCTACACCTTC